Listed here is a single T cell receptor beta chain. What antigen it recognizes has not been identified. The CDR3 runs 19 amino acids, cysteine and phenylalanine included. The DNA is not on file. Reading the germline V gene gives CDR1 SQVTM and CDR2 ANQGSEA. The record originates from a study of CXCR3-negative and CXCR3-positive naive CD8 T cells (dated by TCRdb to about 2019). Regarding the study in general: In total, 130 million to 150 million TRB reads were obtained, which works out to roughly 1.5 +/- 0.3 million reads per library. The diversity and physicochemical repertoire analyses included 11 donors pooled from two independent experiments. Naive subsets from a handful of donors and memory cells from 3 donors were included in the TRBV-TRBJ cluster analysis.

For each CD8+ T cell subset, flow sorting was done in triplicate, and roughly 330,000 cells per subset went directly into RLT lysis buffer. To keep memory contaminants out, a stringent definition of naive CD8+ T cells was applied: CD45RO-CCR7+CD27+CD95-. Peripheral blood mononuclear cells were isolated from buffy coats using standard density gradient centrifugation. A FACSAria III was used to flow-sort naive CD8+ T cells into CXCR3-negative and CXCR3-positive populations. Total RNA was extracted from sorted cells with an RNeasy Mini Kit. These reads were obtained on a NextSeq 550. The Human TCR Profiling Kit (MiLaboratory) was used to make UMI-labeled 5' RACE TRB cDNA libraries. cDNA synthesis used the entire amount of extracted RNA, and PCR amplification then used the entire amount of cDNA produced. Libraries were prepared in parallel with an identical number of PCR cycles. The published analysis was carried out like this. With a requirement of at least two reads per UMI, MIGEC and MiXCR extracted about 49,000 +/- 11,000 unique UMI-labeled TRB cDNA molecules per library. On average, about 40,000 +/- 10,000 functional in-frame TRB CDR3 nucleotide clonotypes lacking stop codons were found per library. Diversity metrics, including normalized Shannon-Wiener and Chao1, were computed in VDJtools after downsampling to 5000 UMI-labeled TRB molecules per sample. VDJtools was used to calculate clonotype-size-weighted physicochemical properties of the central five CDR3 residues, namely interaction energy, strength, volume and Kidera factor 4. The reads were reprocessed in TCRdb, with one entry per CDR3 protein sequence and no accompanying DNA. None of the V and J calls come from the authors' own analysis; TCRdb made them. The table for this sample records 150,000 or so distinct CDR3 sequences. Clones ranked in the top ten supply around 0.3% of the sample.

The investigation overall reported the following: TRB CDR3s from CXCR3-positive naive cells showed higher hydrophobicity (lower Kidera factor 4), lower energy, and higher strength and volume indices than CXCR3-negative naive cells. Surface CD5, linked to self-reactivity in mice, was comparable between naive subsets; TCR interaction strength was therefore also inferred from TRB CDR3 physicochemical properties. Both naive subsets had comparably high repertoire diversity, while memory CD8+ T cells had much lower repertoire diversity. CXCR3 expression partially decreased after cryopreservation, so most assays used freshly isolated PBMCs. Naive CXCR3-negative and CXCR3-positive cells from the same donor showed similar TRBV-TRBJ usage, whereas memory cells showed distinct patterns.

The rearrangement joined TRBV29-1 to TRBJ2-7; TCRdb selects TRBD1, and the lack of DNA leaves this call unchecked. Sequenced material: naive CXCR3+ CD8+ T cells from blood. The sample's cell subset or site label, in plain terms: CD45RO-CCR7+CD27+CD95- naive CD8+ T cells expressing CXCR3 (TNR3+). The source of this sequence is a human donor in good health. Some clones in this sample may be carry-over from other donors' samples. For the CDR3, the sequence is CSVEVVLDGTGGAGYEQYF.